This T cell receptor (beta chain) was retrieved from a study of cytomegalovirus exposure and HLA in healthy donors. General study results and limits: There were some public TCRs occurring in many donors, but most TCR sequences were rare. The study designated some 180 TCR beta chains cytomegalovirus-associated. The Asian-associated ancestry cluster reportedly had fewer N-insertions than the approximately 670-donor mean in a later analysis.

To note about this clone: Its antigen is not identified.

CDR1 and CDR2 from the germline V gene are MNHEY and SMNVEV (reference sequence). Losses at the gene ends were 3 bases for V and 5 bases for J; bases not matched to a gene: 5. This CDR3 contains 14 residues. Vbeta (60) and Jbeta (13) primers were used in the PCR. Profiling relied on immunoSEQ multiplex PCR, and the TCRdb table lists in-frame clones only, not all of them. Seen here are roughly 100,000 clones, 13% to 15% observed once, and the top ten hold about 0.79%. Material for sequencing was PBMCs. The chain carries TRBV27 and TRBJ1-1; 8 positions match TRBD1. This receptor was obtained from a female donor in good health and CMV-seronegative. CDR3 region: CASSLSRGRTEAFF. In DNA, the CDR3 is TGTGCCAGCAGTTTGTCCAGGGGGCGTACTGAAGCTTTCTTT.